The entry below describes one T cell receptor (beta chain). This sample is drawn from a study of T-cell reconstitution after alpha-beta-depleted transplantation in children. Unique molecular identifiers were built into the TCRbeta library. TCRdb used MiXCR to reprocess the PCR reads, holding one entry per CDR3 protein. The sample lists about 610,000 distinct CDR3 sequences, roughly a tenth seen once, with roughly 3.9% in the top ten. The CDR3 runs 15 residues. From germline, CDR1 is SGHVS and CDR2 FQNEAQ. The J segment lost 8 bases and the V segment lost 1 base, leaving 7 bases of the junction unmatched.

The source is a human donor who donated a stem cell graft to a child with acute myeloid leukemia. The rearrangement joins TRBV7-8 to TRBJ2-1, with TRBD2 matching over 8 bases. The sequences come from PBMCs from the stem cell graft donor, collected from the stem cell graft. CDR3 DNA sequence: TGTGCCAGCAGCTTAGACCGAGCGGGAGTGCATGAGCAGTTCTTC. This sequence encodes CASSLDRAGVHEQFF. Looking up the rest from reference TRBV7-8 and TRBJ2-1 gives the full variable domain: GAGVSQSPRYKVAKRGQDVALRCDPISGHVSLFWYQQALGQGPEFLTYFQNEAQLDKSGLPSDRFFAERPEGSVSTLKIQRTQQEDSAVYLCASSLDRAGVHEQFFGPGTRLTVL.